This TCR beta chain was identified in a study of T cell repertoires in cytomegalovirus infection (dated by TCRdb to the late 2010s). For context, the study as a whole: The peptide stimulations were aimed at well-studied HLA-B-restricted epitopes as well as recently identified HLA-C-restricted CMV epitopes, whose presentation resists viral immunomodulation. The HLA type of each donor mattered for the analysis, because public TCR beta signatures pointed to carriage of CMV infection along with the matching HLA type.

The treatment or condition label here, explained by the study, means: in vitro stimulation with specific CMV peptide epitopes to enrich CMV-specific T cells. Sequencing took place on an Illumina HiSeq 1500. The public reads were quality trimmed at Q25 with fastp and then assembled into clones with MiXCR by TCRdb, keeping productive beta chains. Rows are combined by CDR3 protein, so each entry shows the most common genes and DNA. This sample comprises fewer than 350,000 distinct CDR3 sequences, around 29% of them detected only once. The top ten constitute 20% of the sample. The CDR3 numbers 14 residues from cysteine through phenylalanine. Only the CDR3 portion is preserved as DNA: 42 bases, with reading frame beginning at the first base. Compared with germline, V lacks 0 bases and J lacks 8 bases; bases without a gene match: 5. CDR1 SGHRS and CDR2 YFSETQ are derived from the germline V gene. Details on this clonotype: The antigen this receptor binds is unknown. No quality values exist for individual bases; no much larger clone is one base distant.

General study outcomes and caveats: Carriers of CMV infection plus the relevant HLA type were discriminated by the cumulative frequency of public TCR beta family members in the study cohort and in an independent approximately 360-donor cohort. In the ex vivo response, HLA-C-restricted CMV-specific TCR beta clonotypes were dominant, and in two of eight donors the single most frequent clonotype came from this HLA-C-restricted group.

The sequence came from a human donor in good health (CMV status not recorded). Some clones in this sample may be carry-over from other donors' samples. This receptor chain uses TRBV5-1 and TRBJ2-1; 7 central nucleotides agree with TRBD2. The sequences come from cultured PBMCs, collected from culture after CMV antigen stimulation. The base sequence is TGCGCCAGCAGCTTGGCGGCGGGAGTCGATGAGCAGTTCTTC. Its amino acids are CASSLAAGVDEQFF.